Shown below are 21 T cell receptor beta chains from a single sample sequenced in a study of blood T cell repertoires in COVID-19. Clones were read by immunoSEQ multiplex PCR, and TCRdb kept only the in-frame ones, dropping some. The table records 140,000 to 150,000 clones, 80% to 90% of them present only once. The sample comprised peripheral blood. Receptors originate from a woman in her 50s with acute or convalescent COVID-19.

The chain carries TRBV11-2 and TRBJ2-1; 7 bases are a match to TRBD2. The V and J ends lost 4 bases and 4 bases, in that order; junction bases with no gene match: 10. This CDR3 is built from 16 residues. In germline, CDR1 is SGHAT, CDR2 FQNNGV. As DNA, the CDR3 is TGTGCCAGCAGCTCCCCAAGCAGCGGGGTGTACAATGAGCAGTTCTTC. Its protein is CASSSPSSGVYNEQFF.

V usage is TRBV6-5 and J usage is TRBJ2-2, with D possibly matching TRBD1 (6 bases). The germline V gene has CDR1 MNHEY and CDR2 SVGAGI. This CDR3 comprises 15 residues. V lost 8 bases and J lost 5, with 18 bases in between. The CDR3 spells CASAFGQLRTGELFF. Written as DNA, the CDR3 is TGTGCCAGCGCTTTTGGACAGTTACGAACCGGGGAGCTGTTTTTT.

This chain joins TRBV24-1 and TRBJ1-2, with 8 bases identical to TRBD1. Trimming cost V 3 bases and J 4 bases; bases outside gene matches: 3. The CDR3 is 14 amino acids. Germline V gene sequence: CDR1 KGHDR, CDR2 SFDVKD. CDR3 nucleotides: TGTGCCACCAGTGATAACCAGGGGGCCTATGGCTACACCTTC. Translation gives CATSDNQGAYGYTF.

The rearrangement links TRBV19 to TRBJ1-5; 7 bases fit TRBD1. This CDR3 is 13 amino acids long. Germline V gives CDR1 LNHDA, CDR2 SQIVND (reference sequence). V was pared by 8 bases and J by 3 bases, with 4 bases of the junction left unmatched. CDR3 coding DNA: TGTGCCAGTGAGACAGGGATCAATCAGCCCCAGCATTTT. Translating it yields CASETGINQPQHF.

In DNA, the CDR3 is TGTGCCAGCAGCCAAGTGTGGGGGGCCTACGAGCAGTACTTC. Its protein is CASSQVWGAYEQYF. This chain uses TRBV6-5 with TRBJ2-7; weak D call: TRBD2 (6 bases). In germline, CDR1 is MNHEY, CDR2 SVGAGI. The CDR3 has 14 residues. V was shortened by 6 bases and J by 2 bases, with 14 bases between the two germline ends.

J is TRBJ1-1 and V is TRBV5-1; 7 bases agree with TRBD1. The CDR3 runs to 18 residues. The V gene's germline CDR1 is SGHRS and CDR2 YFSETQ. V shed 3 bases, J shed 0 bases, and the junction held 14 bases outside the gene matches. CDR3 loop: CASSSKRGQATMNTEAFF. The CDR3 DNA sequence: TGCGCCAGCAGCTCGAAGCGAGGACAGGCGACCATGAACACTGAAGCTTTCTTT.

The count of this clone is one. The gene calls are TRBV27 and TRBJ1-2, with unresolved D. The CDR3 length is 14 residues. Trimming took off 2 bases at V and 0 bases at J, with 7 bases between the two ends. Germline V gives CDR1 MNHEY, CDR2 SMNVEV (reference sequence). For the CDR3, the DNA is TGTGCCAGCAGTTTAGATTACACTAACTATGGCTACACCTTC. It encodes CASSLDYTNYGYTF.

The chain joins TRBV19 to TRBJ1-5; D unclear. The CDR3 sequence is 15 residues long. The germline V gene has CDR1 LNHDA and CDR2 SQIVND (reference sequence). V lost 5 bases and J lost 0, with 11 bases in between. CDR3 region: CASSHDTNSNQPQHF. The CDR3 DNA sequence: TGTGCCAGTAGTCATGACACAAATAGCAATCAGCCCCAGCATTTT. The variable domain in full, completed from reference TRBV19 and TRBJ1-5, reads DGGITQSPKYLFRKEGQNVTLSCEQNLNHDAMYWYRQDPGQGLRLIYYSQIVNDFQKGDIAEGYSVSREKKESFPLTVTSAQKNPTAFYLCASSHDTNSNQPQHFGDGTRLSIL.

CDR3 sequence reads: CASSPAQGTGYTF. DNA for the CDR3: TGTGCCAGCAGCCCCGCCCAGGGGACTGGCTACACCTTC. The rearrangement links TRBV12-3 or TRBV12-4 to TRBJ1-2; D perhaps matches TRBD1 (6 bases). The CDR3 has 13 residues. Trimming cost V 6 bases and J 7 bases, with 15 bases left between them.

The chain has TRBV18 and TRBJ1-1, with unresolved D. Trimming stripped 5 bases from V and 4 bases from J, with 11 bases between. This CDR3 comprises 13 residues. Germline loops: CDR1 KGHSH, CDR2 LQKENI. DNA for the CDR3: TGTGCCAGCTCATCTAGCCGGGTCACTGAAGCTTTCTTT. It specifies CASSSSRVTEAFF.

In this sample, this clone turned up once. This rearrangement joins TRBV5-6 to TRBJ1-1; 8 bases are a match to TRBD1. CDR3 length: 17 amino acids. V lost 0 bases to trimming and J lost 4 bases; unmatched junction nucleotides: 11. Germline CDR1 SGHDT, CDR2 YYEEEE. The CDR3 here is CASSLEQGATKFTEAFF. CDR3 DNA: TGTGCCAGCAGCTTGGAGCAGGGGGCTACGAAATTCACTGAAGCTTTCTTT. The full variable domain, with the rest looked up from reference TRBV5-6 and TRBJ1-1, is DAGVTQSPTHLIKTRGQQVTLRCSPKSGHDTVSWYQQALGQGPQFIFQYYEEEERQRGNFPDRFSGHQFPNYSSELNVNALLLGDSALYLCASSLEQGATKFTEAFFGQGTRLTVV.

This chain's CDR3 is CASSFAGGQPQHF. CDR3 nucleotide sequence: TGTGCCAGCAGTTTCGCGGGCGGGCAGCCCCAGCATTTT. The chain is built from TRBV12-3 or TRBV12-4 and TRBJ1-5; D gene ambiguous. Trimming left V 3 bases short and J 7 bases short, with 10 bases between. The CDR3 length is 13 residues.

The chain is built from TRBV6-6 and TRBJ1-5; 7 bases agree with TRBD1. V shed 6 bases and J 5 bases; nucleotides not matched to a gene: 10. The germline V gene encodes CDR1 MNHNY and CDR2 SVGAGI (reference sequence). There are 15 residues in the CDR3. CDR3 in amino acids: CASRPKGAYYQPQHF. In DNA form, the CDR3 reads TGTGCCAGCAGGCCTAAGGGGGCCTATTATCAGCCCCAGCATTTT.

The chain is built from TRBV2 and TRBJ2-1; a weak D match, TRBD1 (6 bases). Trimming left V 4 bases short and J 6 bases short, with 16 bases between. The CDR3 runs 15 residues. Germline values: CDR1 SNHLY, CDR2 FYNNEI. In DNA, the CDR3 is TGTGCCAGCAGTGGCCGGGACACGGGGTTCAATGAGCAGTTCTTC. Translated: CASSGRDTGFNEQFF.

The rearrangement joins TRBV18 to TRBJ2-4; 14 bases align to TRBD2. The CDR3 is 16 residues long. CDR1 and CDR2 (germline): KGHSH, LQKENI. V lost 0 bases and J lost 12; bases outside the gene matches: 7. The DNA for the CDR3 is TGTGCCAGCTCACCACCGGGACTAGCGGGGGCCTTGCCTCAGTACTTC. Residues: CASSPPGLAGALPQYF.

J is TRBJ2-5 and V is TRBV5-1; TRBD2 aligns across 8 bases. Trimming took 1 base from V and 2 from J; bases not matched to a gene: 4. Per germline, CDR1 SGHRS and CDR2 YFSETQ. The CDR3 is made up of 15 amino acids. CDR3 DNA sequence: TGCGCCAGCAGCTTGCGGGGGGGCTCACAAGAGACCCAGTACTTC. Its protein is CASSLRGGSQETQYF. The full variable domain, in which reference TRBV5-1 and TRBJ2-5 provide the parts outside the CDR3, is KAGVTQTPRYLIKTRGQQVTLSCSPISGHRSVSWYQQTPGQGLQFLFEYFSETQRNKGNFPGRFSGRQFSNSRSEMNVSTLELGDSALYLCASSLRGGSQETQYFGPGTRLLVL.

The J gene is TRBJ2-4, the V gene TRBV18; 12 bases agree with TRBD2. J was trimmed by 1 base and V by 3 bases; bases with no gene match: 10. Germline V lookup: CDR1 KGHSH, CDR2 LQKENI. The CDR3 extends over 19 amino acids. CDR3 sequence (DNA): TGTGCCAGCTCACCCGGCCTAGCGGGAGGGCCCGGGGCCAAAAACATTCAGTACTTC. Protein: CASSPGLAGGPGAKNIQYF.

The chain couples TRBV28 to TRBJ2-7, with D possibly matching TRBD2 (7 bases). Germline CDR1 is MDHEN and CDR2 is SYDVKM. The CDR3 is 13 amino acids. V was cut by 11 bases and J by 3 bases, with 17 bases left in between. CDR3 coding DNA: TGTGCCGTACATAGGGGGGGGAACTACGAGCAGTACTTC. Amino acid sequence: CAVHRGGNYEQYF.

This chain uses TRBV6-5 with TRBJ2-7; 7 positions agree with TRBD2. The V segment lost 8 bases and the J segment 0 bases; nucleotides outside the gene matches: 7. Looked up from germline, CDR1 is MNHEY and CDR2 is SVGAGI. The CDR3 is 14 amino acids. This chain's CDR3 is CASRGDGFSYEQYF. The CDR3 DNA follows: TGTGCCAGCCGGGGGGACGGTTTCTCCTACGAGCAGTACTTC.

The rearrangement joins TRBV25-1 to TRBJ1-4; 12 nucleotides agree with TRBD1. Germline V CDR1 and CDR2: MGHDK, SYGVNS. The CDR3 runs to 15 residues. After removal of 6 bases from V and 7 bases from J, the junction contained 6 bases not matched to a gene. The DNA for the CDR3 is TGTGCCAGCAGCCGGAGGGGACAGGGGGCTGAAAAACTGTTTTTT. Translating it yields CASSRRGQGAEKLFF.

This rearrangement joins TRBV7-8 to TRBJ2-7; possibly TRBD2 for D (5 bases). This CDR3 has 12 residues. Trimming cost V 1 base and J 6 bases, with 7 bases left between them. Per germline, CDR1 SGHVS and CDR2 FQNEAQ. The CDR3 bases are TGTGCCAGCAGCTTAGGAGAGGGCGAGCAGTACTTC. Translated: CASSLGEGEQYF.